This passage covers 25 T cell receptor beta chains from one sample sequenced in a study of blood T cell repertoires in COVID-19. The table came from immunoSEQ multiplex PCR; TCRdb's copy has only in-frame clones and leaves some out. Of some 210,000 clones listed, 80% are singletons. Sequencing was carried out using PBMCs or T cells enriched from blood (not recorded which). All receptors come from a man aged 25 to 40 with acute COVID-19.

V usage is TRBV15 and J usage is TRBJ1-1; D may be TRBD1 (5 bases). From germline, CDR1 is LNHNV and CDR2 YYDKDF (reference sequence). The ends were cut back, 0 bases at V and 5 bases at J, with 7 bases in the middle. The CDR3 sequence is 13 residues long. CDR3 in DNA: TGTGCCACCAGCAGAGACAGGGTTACTGAAGCTTTCTTT. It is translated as CATSRDRVTEAFF.

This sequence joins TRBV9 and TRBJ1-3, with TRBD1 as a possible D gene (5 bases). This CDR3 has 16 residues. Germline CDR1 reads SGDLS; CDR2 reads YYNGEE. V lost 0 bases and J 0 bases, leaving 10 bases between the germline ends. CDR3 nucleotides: TGTGCCAGCAGCGTAGTAGGGGCCTTCTCTGGAAACACCATATATTTT. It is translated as CASSVVGAFSGNTIYF.

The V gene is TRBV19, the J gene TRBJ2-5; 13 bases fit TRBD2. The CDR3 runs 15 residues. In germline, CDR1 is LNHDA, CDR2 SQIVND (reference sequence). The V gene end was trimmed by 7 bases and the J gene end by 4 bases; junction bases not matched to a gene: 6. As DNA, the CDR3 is TGTGCCAGTACTAGGACTAGCGGGGGCGGAGAGACCCAGTACTTC. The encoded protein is CASTRTSGGGETQYF.

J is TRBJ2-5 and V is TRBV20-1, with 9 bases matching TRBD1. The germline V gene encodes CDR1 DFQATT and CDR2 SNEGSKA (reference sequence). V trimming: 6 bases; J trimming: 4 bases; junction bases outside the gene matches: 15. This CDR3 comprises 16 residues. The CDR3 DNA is TGCAGTGCCAGTTCGGGACAGGGCCTCCCGGGAGAGACCCAGTACTTC. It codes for CSASSGQGLPGETQYF.

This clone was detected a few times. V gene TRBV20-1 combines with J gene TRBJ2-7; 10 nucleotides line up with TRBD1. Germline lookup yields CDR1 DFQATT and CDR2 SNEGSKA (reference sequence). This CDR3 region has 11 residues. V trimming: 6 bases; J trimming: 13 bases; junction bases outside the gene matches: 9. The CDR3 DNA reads TGCAGTGCGGGGGGACAGGGGACAATATACTTC. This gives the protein CSAGGQGTIYF.

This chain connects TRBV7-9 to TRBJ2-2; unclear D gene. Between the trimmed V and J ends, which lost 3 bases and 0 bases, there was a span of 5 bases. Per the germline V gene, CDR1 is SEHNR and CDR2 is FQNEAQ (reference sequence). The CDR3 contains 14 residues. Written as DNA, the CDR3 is TGTGCCAGCAGCTTCGAGACGAACACCGGGGAGCTGTTTTTT. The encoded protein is CASSFETNTGELFF.

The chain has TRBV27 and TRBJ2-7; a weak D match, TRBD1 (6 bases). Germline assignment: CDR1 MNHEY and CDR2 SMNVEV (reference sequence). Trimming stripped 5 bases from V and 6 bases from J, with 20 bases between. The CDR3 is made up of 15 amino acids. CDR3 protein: CASSIYRVRRGEQYF. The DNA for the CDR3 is TGTGCCAGCAGTATCTACAGGGTTCGCCGGGGCGAGCAGTACTTC.

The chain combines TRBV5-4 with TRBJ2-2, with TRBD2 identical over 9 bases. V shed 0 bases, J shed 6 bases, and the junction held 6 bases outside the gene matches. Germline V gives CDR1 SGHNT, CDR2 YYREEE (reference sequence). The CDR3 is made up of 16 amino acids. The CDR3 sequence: CASSLGTSVVAGELFF. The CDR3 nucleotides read TGTGCCAGCAGCTTGGGGACTAGCGTTGTCGCCGGGGAGCTGTTTTTT.

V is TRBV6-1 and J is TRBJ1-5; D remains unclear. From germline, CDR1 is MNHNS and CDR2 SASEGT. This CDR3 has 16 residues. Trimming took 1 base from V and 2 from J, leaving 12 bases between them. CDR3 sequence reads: CASSEGRWVGNQPQHF. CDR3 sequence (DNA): TGTGCCAGCAGTGAAGGCAGGTGGGTAGGCAATCAGCCCCAGCATTTT.

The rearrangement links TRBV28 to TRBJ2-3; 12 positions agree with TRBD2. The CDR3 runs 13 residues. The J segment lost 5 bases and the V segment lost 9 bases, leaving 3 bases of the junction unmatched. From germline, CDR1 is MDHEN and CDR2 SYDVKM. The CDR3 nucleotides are TGTGCCAGTACTAGCGGGGGGCGAGATACGCAGTATTTT. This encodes CASTSGGRDTQYF.

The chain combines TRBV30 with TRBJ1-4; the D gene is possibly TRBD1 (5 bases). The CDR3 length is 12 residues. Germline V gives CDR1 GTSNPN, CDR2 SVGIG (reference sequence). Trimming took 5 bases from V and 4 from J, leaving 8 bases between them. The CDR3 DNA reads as TGTGCCTGGGCGACAGTTAATGAAAAACTGTTTTTT. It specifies CAWATVNEKLFF.

The CDR3 DNA sequence: TGTGCCAGCAGTTTCTCACCCACGCAGAGCTACACCTTC. Residues: CASSFSPTQSYTF. The chain combines TRBV27 with TRBJ1-2, with no clear D. The V gene's germline CDR1 is MNHEY and CDR2 SMNVEV (reference sequence). The CDR3 covers 13 residues. Trimming took 3 bases from V and 9 from J, leaving 14 bases between them.

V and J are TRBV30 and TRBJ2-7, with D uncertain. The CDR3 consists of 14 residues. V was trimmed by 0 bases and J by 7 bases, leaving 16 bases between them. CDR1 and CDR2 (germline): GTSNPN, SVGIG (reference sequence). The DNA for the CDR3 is TGTGCCTGGAGTGTACGTATTGTTAACGGGGAGCAGTACTTC. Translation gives CAWSVRIVNGEQYF.

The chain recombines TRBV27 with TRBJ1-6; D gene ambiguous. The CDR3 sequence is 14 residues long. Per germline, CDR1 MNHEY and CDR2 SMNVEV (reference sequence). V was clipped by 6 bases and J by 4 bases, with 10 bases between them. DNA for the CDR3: TGTGCCAGCAGCACAGATCCTTATAATTCACCCCTCCACTTT. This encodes CASSTDPYNSPLHF.

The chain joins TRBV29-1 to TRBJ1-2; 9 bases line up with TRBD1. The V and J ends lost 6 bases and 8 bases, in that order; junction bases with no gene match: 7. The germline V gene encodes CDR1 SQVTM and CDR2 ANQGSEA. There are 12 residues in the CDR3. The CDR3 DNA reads TGCAGCGTACAGGGGGCGCAGGGCGGCTACACCTTC. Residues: CSVQGAQGGYTF.

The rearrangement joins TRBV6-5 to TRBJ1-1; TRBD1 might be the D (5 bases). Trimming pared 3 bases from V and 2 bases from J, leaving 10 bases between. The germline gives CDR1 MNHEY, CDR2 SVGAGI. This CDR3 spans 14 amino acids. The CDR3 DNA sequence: TGTGCCAGCAGTTATTGGGGCAGTAACACTGAAGCTTTCTTT. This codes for CASSYWGSNTEAFF.

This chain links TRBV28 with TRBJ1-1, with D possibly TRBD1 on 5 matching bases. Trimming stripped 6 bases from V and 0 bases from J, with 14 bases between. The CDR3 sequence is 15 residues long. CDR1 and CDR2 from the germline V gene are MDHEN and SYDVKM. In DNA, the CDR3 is TGTGCCAGCAGGTCCGGGGGGTTCATGAACACTGAAGCTTTCTTT. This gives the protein CASRSGGFMNTEAFF.

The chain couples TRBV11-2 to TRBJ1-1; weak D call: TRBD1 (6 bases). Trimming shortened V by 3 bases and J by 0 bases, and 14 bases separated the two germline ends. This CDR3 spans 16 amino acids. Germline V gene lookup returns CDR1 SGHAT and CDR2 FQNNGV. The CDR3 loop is CASSFWGHHMNTEAFF. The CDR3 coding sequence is TGTGCCAGCAGCTTCTGGGGACACCACATGAACACTGAAGCTTTCTTT.

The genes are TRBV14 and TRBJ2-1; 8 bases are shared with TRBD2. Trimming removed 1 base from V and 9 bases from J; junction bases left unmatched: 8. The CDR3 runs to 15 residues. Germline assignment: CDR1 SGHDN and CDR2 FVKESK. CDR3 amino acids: CASSQVAGGAVEQFF. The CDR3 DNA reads TGTGCCAGCAGCCAAGTTGCCGGGGGGGCCGTTGAGCAGTTCTTC.

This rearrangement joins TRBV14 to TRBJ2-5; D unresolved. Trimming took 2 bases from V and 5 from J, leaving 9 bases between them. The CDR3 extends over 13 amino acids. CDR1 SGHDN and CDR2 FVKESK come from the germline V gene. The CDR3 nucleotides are TGTGCCAGCAGCCAATTAGACGGGGAGACCCAGTACTTC. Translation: CASSQLDGETQYF.

CDR3 protein: CASSLSLAGSDEQFF. CDR3 nucleotide sequence: TGTGCCAGCAGTTTAAGCTTAGCGGGGTCCGATGAGCAGTTCTTC. The rearrangement joins TRBV28 to TRBJ2-1; 8 nucleotides match TRBD2. CDR1 MDHEN and CDR2 SYDVKM come from the germline V gene. The CDR3 has 15 amino acids. The ends lost 2 bases at V and 8 bases at J; junction bases unmatched: 8.

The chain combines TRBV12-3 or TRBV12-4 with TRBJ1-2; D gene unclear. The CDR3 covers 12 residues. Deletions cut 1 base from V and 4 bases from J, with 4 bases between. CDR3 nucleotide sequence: TGTGCCAGCAGTTTAGGGCCCTATGGCTACACCTTC. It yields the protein CASSLGPYGYTF.

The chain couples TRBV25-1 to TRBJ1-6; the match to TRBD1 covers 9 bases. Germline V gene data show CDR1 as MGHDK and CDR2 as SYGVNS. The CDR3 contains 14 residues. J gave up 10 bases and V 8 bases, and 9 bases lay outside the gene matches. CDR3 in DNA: TGTGCCAGCGGCTTGACGACAGGGGGATCACCCCTCCACTTT. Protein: CASGLTTGGSPLHF. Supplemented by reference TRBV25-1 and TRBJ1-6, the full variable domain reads EADIYQTPRYLVIGTGKKITLECSQTMGHDKMYWYQQDPGMELHLIHYSYGVNSTEKGDLSSESTVSRIRTEHFPLTLESARPSHTSQYLCASGLTTGGSPLHFGNGTRLTVT.

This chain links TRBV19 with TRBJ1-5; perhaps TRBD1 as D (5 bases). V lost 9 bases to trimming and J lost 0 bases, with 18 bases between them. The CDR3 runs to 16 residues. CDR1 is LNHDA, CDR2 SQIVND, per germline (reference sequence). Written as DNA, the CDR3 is TGTGCCAGCAGATCGAGGGGAGGGTCTAGCAATCAGCCCCAGCATTTT. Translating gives CASRSRGGSSNQPQHF.

In DNA form, the CDR3 reads TGTGCCAGCAGTTTAAGACAGGGGGCTAATGAAAAACTGTTTTTT. Its translation is CASSLRQGANEKLFF. The chain uses TRBV28 and TRBJ1-4, with TRBD1 identical over 9 bases. The CDR3 runs 15 residues. V lost 2 bases, J lost 3 bases, and 1 base stayed unmatched. In germline, CDR1 is MDHEN, CDR2 SYDVKM.